What follows are 28 T cell receptor beta chains derived from one specimen sequenced in a study of CD8 T cells in ankylosing spondylitis. MiXCR, applied by TCRdb to the 5' RACE reads, yields one record per CDR3 protein. The table lists some 42,000 distinct CDR3 sequences, less than 3.5% of them singletons. The sample comprised blood, either unsorted or a sorted T cell fraction (not recorded which). These TCRs come from a male donor with ankylosing spondylitis or in good health (not recorded which).

This clonotype came up many times. The V gene is TRBV9, the J gene TRBJ2-3, with TRBD2 matching over 7 bases. The junction had 4 bases not matched to a gene; V was cut back by 0 bases and J by 6 bases. CDR1 is SGDLS and CDR2 is YYNGEE in the germline V gene. There are 14 residues in the CDR3. The CDR3 bases are TGTGCCAGCAGCGTAGTTGGGGGGGAGGATACGCAGTATTTT. Amino acids: CASSVVGGEDTQYF.

This clonotype was seen many times. The chain links TRBV9 to TRBJ2-5; D perhaps matches TRBD1 (6 bases). The germline CDR1 and CDR2 sequences are SGDLS and YYNGEE. The CDR3 runs to 15 residues. V lost 4 bases, J lost 0 bases, and 13 bases lay in between. CDR3 amino acids: CASSPSQGYQETQYF. CDR3 nucleotides: TGTGCCAGCAGCCCGTCACAGGGATACCAAGAGACCCAGTACTTC. Full variable domain (rest looked up from reference TRBV9 and TRBJ2-5): DSGVTQTPKHLITATGQRVTLRCSPRSGDLSVYWYQQSLDQGLQFLIQYYNGEERAKGNILERFSAQQFPDLHSELNLSSLELGDSALYFCASSPSQGYQETQYFGPGTRLLVL.

This clonotype was detected ten times or more. This chain connects TRBV9 to TRBJ2-1, with 14 bases matching TRBD2. This CDR3 region has 18 residues. CDR1 and CDR2 (germline): SGDLS, YYNGEE. Trimming cost V 3 bases and J 5 bases; bases outside gene matches: 10. The CDR3 DNA is TGTGCCAGCAGCGCATCCCCTCAGACTAGCGGGAGGGACAATGAGCAGTTCTTC. It yields the protein CASSASPQTSGRDNEQFF.

This rearrangement joins TRBV9 to TRBJ2-3; 10 nucleotides agree with TRBD2. The CDR3 has 17 amino acids. The V gene end was trimmed by 4 bases and the J gene end by 0 bases; junction bases not matched to a gene: 8. The germline V gene encodes CDR1 SGDLS and CDR2 YYNGEE. CDR3: CASSPSPSGRSTDTQYF. The CDR3 coding sequence is TGTGCCAGCAGCCCATCCCCTAGCGGGAGAAGCACAGATACGCAGTATTTT.

This clonotype has at least ten counts. The rearrangement uses TRBV9 and TRBJ2-3, with D possibly matching TRBD2 (6 bases). Germline CDR1 is SGDLS and CDR2 is YYNGEE. Trimming cost V 4 bases and J 2 bases, with 14 bases left between them. The CDR3 contains 15 residues. Here the CDR3 DNA reads TGTGCCAGCAGCCCTCGTGGCGGGACCACAGATACGCAGTATTTT. Translation: CASSPRGGTTDTQYF.

The sample holds many counts of this clonotype. This chain uses TRBV9 with TRBJ2-1; 8 positions agree with TRBD2. In germline, CDR1 is SGDLS, CDR2 YYNGEE. Trimming took 4 bases from V and 10 from J; bases not matched to a gene: 7. CDR3 length: 13 residues. CDR3 coding DNA: TGTGCCAGCAGCCCAGCGGGAGTCGGAGAGCAGTTCTTC. Translating gives CASSPAGVGEQFF.

Many counts were recorded for this clonotype. The V call is TRBV9, the J call TRBJ2-7; 8 nucleotides align to TRBD1. Germline V lookup: CDR1 SGDLS, CDR2 YYNGEE. This CDR3 is built from 14 residues. V lost 3 bases to trimming and J lost 4 bases; unmatched junction nucleotides: 6. The CDR3 sequence is CASSADRGGYEQYF. The CDR3 coding sequence is TGTGCCAGCAGCGCTGACAGGGGTGGGTACGAGCAGTACTTC.

This clonotype was counted many times. The V gene is TRBV9, the J gene TRBJ1-1, with D unclear. The CDR3 loop spans 14 amino acids. Germline CDR1 reads SGDLS; CDR2 reads YYNGEE. Trimming shortened V by 2 bases and J by 2 bases, and 10 bases separated the two germline ends. The CDR3 nucleotides are TGTGCCAGCAGCGTCCTCCCGGAAAACACTGAAGCTTTCTTT. It encodes CASSVLPENTEAFF. Complete variable domain (other parts from reference TRBV9 and TRBJ1-1): DSGVTQTPKHLITATGQRVTLRCSPRSGDLSVYWYQQSLDQGLQFLIQYYNGEERAKGNILERFSAQQFPDLHSELNLSSLELGDSALYFCASSVLPENTEAFFGQGTRLTVV.

This clonotype was seen many times. This chain joins TRBV9 and TRBJ1-3; D remains ambiguous. Germline V lookup: CDR1 SGDLS, CDR2 YYNGEE. Trimming shortened V by 3 bases and J by 2 bases, and 15 bases separated the two germline ends. The CDR3 has 16 amino acids. CDR3 sequence reads: CASSGGGRAAGNTIYF. The CDR3 nucleotides are TGTGCCAGCAGCGGCGGTGGGAGGGCGGCTGGAAACACCATATATTTT.

Many counts were recorded for this clonotype. The rearrangement joins TRBV9 to TRBJ2-2; the match to TRBD1 covers 10 bases. V was clipped by 3 bases and J by 5 bases; unmatched bases: 4. Germline V gene sequence: CDR1 SGDLS, CDR2 YYNGEE. This CDR3 is 15 amino acids long. CDR3 in amino acids: CASSGGQGRTGELFF. The CDR3 nucleotides are TGTGCCAGCAGCGGGGGACAGGGGAGGACCGGGGAGCTGTTTTTT.

This clonotype was seen many times. J is TRBJ2-1 and V is TRBV9; 9 bases match TRBD1. Trimming cost V 3 bases and J 12 bases; bases outside gene matches: 4. CDR1 is SGDLS, CDR2 YYNGEE, per germline. The CDR3 is 12 amino acids. This CDR3 is CASSATGGGQFF. CDR3 in DNA: TGTGCCAGCAGCGCTACAGGGGGCGGGCAGTTCTTC.

This clonotype was picked up many times. The chain carries TRBV9 and TRBJ2-2; 8 bases are shared with TRBD2. The germline CDR1 and CDR2 sequences are SGDLS and YYNGEE. With 0 bases clipped from V and 3 bases from J, the junction kept 4 bases outside the gene matches. The CDR3 covers 16 residues. The CDR3 reads CASSVATGGYTGELFF. The CDR3 nucleotides read TGTGCCAGCAGCGTAGCTACGGGAGGGTACACCGGGGAGCTGTTTTTT.

This clonotype was detected ten times or more. The chain carries TRBV9 and TRBJ2-3; D is ambiguous. Germline V lookup: CDR1 SGDLS, CDR2 YYNGEE. The CDR3 is 14 amino acids. Between the trimmed V and J ends, which lost 0 bases and 6 bases, there was a span of 11 bases. The CDR3 spells CASSVASYGDTQYF. For the CDR3, the DNA is TGTGCCAGCAGCGTAGCTTCCTATGGTGATACGCAGTATTTT.

Ten or more counts support this clonotype. The CDR3 DNA is TGTGCCAGCAGCGCCGCAATGGGGGCTACCCCCCAGTACTTC. It is translated as CASSAAMGATPQYF. J is TRBJ2-5 and V is TRBV9; a possible D gene is TRBD1 (6 bases). Trimming shortened V by 3 bases and J by 9 bases, and 18 bases separated the two germline ends. Germline V CDR1 and CDR2: SGDLS, YYNGEE. This CDR3 spans 14 amino acids. Using reference TRBV9 and TRBJ2-5 for the parts outside the CDR3, the full variable domain is DSGVTQTPKHLITATGQRVTLRCSPRSGDLSVYWYQQSLDQGLQFLIQYYNGEERAKGNILERFSAQQFPDLHSELNLSSLELGDSALYFCASSAAMGATPQYFGPGTRLLVL.

This clonotype was counted many times. The V gene is TRBV9, the J gene TRBJ1-1; D is possibly TRBD1 (5 bases). From germline, CDR1 is SGDLS and CDR2 YYNGEE. The V end was cut by 4 bases, the J end by 7 bases, with 14 bases between. The CDR3 contains 13 residues. CDR3 in DNA: TGTGCCAGCAGCCCGCGCTGGGGGGATGAAGCTTTCTTT. This translates into CASSPRWGDEAFF.

Many counts were recorded for this clonotype. The chain recombines TRBV9 with TRBJ2-5; 14 bases match TRBD2. V was pared by 0 bases and J by 3 bases, with 1 base of the junction left unmatched. The CDR3 runs to 16 residues. CDR1 is SGDLS, CDR2 YYNGEE, per germline. The CDR3 region is CASSVGGLAGEETQYF. The DNA of the CDR3 is TGTGCCAGCAGCGTAGGGGGACTAGCGGGAGAAGAGACCCAGTACTTC.

This clonotype was counted many times. The chain recombines TRBV9 with TRBJ2-3; TRBD2 might be the D (6 bases). V was clipped by 0 bases and J by 0 bases, with 8 bases between them. The CDR3 spans 15 residues. CDR1 and CDR2 (germline): SGDLS, YYNGEE. CDR3 protein: CASSVGTTSTDTQYF. The DNA of the CDR3 is TGTGCCAGCAGCGTAGGGACTACTAGCACAGATACGCAGTATTTT. The entire variable domain, with the rest obtained from reference TRBV9 and TRBJ2-3, is as follows: DSGVTQTPKHLITATGQRVTLRCSPRSGDLSVYWYQQSLDQGLQFLIQYYNGEERAKGNILERFSAQQFPDLHSELNLSSLELGDSALYFCASSVGTTSTDTQYFGPGTRLTVL.

This clonotype was seen at least ten times. The chain's CDR3 is CASSVSSISYEQYF. The CDR3 bases are TGTGCCAGCAGCGTTTCTTCCATCTCCTACGAGCAGTACTTC. J is TRBJ2-7 and V is TRBV9, with D unresolved. The V gene lost 2 bases and the J gene lost 0 bases, with 9 bases spanning the gap. Germline lookup yields CDR1 SGDLS and CDR2 YYNGEE. There are 14 residues in the CDR3.

This clonotype is labeled as medium-sized. The V and J genes are TRBV9 and TRBJ2-5, with a tentative D call TRBD2 (6 bases). V was shortened by 3 bases and J by 4 bases, with 10 bases between the two germline ends. The CDR3 sequence is 13 residues long. Germline V lookup: CDR1 SGDLS, CDR2 YYNGEE. In DNA form, the CDR3 reads TGTGCCAGCAGCGATAGCGGTTCAGAGACCCAGTACTTC. Its translation: CASSDSGSETQYF.

This clonotype was detected many times. DNA of the CDR3: TGTGCCAGCAGCGTCGACAGCGCCCAAGAGACCCAGTACTTC. Residues: CASSVDSAQETQYF. The rearrangement links TRBV9 to TRBJ2-5, with a weak D call TRBD1 (5 bases). Germline V gives CDR1 SGDLS, CDR2 YYNGEE. V was cut by 2 bases and J by 1 base, with 9 bases left in between. This CDR3 is 14 amino acids long.

In its sample, this clonotype was seen many times. This rearrangement joins TRBV9 to TRBJ2-3; possibly TRBD2 for D (6 bases). This CDR3 spans 16 amino acids. In germline, CDR1 is SGDLS, CDR2 YYNGEE. The germline V and J ends were trimmed by 1 base and 2 bases, with 14 bases remaining between them. CDR3 coding DNA: TGTGCCAGCAGCGTAAAGGCGGGAACCCCCACAGATACGCAGTATTTT. It codes for CASSVKAGTPTDTQYF.

This clonotype has a count of ten or more. The gene calls are TRBV21-1 and TRBJ2-7; no check of the table's D call, TRBD1, against the DNA was made. TRBV21-1 is classified as a pseudogene. There are 13 residues in the CDR3. The CDR3 spells CASPGTGVYEQYF. For the CDR3, the DNA is TGTGCCAGCCCCGGGACAGGGGTCTACGAGCAGTACTTC.

This clonotype occurred many times. The chain couples TRBV9 to TRBJ1-6, with a tentative D call TRBD1 (5 bases). Germline V lookup: CDR1 SGDLS, CDR2 YYNGEE. V lost 3 bases and J lost 0, with 13 bases in between. The CDR3 is 17 amino acids. The CDR3: CASSAGYQSSYNSPLHF. For the CDR3, the DNA is TGTGCCAGCAGCGCAGGGTATCAGAGCTCCTATAATTCACCCCTCCACTTT.

In its sample, this clonotype was seen many times. The rearrangement links TRBV9 to TRBJ2-2; D gene uncertain. CDR1 and CDR2 (germline): SGDLS, YYNGEE. This CDR3 has 16 residues. The V end was cut by 4 bases, the J end by 0 bases, with 13 bases between. In DNA, the CDR3 is TGTGCCAGCAGCCCAACCGGAGCCTCGAACACCGGGGAGCTGTTTTTT. Its translation: CASSPTGASNTGELFF. Based on the CDR3 plus reference TRBV9 and TRBJ2-2, the full variable domain is DSGVTQTPKHLITATGQRVTLRCSPRSGDLSVYWYQQSLDQGLQFLIQYYNGEERAKGNILERFSAQQFPDLHSELNLSSLELGDSALYFCASSPTGASNTGELFFGEGSRLTVL.

This clonotype was recorded at least ten times. V and J are TRBV9 and TRBJ2-2; no firm D call. Germline V lookup: CDR1 SGDLS, CDR2 YYNGEE. The ends were cut back, 0 bases at V and 7 bases at J, with 10 bases in the middle. CDR3 size: 14 residues. The CDR3 nucleotides read TGTGCCAGCAGCGTAGGACGCTGGGGCGGGGAGCTGTTTTTT. This codes for CASSVGRWGGELFF.

The chain employs TRBV9 and TRBJ2-7, with a weak D call TRBD2 (6 bases). The CDR3 extends over 14 amino acids. Trimming took off 4 bases at V and 4 bases at J, with 15 bases between the two ends. The germline CDR1 and CDR2 sequences are SGDLS and YYNGEE. This CDR3 is CASSPRGGGYEQYF. Here the CDR3 DNA reads TGTGCCAGCAGCCCCCGGGGAGGAGGGTACGAGCAGTACTTC.

This clonotype was detected many times. The chain recombines TRBV9 with TRBJ2-6; D uncertain. This CDR3 is built from 15 residues. With 0 bases removed from V and 1 base from J, the gap between germline ends came to 5 bases. Germline lookup yields CDR1 SGDLS and CDR2 YYNGEE. CDR3 bases: TGTGCCAGCAGCGTAGACGGTTCTGGGGCCAACGTCCTGACTTTC. Amino acids: CASSVDGSGANVLTF.

This clonotype appeared many times. The chain links TRBV9 to TRBJ1-1, with D maybe TRBD1 (5 bases). CDR1 and CDR2 from the germline V gene are SGDLS and YYNGEE. CDR3 length: 15 amino acids. V was pared by 0 bases and J by 6 bases, with 15 bases between. CDR3 in DNA: TGTGCCAGCAGCGTAGATGGGGGGATAAGGGCTGAAGCTTTCTTT. Protein product: CASSVDGGIRAEAFF.